This T cell receptor (beta chain) was documented in a study of blood T cell repertoires in COVID-19. Study-wide background: Samples came from the United States, Italy and Spain, spanning acute and convalescent COVID-19. The analysed material was cDNA or gDNA that came from T cells, B-cell-depleted T cells, or PBMCs.

In the authors' workflow: Cell counts per sample came from amplifying reference gene primers. Using immunoSEQ multiplex PCR, the repertoire was profiled, and TCRdb retains in-frame clones only, with some absent. The D gene and trimming were derived from the DNA, and the V and J assignments and clone size from that table. The sample lists approximately 210,000 clones; about 91% were seen once. The receptor comes from a man aged 25 to 45 with acute or convalescent COVID-19. Material for sequencing was peripheral blood.

Here the CDR3 DNA reads TGTGCCAGCAGCCCCGGGGTGCGGGAGACCCAGTACTTC. Its translation is CASSPGVRETQYF. V is TRBV11-2 and J is TRBJ2-5, with D possibly being TRBD2 (5 bases). V lost 5 bases and J lost 5, with 12 bases in between. The germline V gene has CDR1 SGHAT and CDR2 FQNNGV. The CDR3 covers 13 residues.